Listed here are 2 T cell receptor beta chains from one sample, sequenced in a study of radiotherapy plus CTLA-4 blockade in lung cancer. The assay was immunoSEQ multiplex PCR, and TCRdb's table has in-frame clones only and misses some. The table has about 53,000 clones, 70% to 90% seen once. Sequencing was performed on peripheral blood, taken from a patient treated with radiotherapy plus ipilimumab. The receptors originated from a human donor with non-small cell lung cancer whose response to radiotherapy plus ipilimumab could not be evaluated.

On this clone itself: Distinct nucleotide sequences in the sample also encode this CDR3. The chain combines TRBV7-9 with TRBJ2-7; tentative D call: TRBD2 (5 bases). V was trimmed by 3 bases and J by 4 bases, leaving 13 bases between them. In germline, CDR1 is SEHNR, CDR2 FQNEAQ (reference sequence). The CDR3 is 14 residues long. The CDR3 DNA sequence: TGTGCCAGCAGCTTTGACGGAGGTGTTTACGAGCAGTACTTC. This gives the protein CASSFDGGVYEQYF.

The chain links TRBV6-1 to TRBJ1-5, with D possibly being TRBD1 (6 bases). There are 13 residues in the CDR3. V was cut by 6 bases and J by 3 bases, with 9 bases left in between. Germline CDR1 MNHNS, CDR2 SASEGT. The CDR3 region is CASRQGTNQPQHF. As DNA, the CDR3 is TGTGCCAGCAGACAGGGCACCAATCAGCCCCAGCATTTT.